Listed below are T cell receptor beta chains from one sample, sequenced in a study of blood T cells in healthy people across ages. TCRdb re-derived calls from the 5' RACE reads in MiXCR, one entry per CDR3 protein. The data contain some 1.5 million distinct CDR3 sequences, 28% of them singletons. Sequencing was done on a sample of blood. The receptors stem from a woman aged 30 to 39 in good health. Both conserved end residues are part of each CDR3. A D gene is named only where the DNA matches it firmly. A row's size may be missing; if present it is once, few, many or a size class.

d_call	clone_size	v_call	j_call	cdr3_aa	cdr3_nt
.	few	TRBV18	TRBJ1-1	CASSPLPASNTEAFF	TGTGCCAGCTCACCTCTACCAGCCTCTAACACTGAAGCTTTCTTT
.	few	TRBV4-1	TRBJ1-1	CASSQVTLKGTEAFF	TGCGCCAGCAGCCAAGTTACCCTGAAAGGGACTGAAGCTTTCTTT
.	many	TRBV10-3	TRBJ1-2	CAINPGNYGYTF	TGTGCCATCAATCCAGGGAACTATGGCTACACCTTC
.	many	TRBV4-1	TRBJ2-5	CASSRDGTETQYF	TGCGCCAGCAGCCGGGACGGTACGGAGACCCAGTACTTC
TRBD2	.	TRBV11-2	TRBJ2-3	CTSSLDWASGSTDTQYF	TGTACCAGCAGCTTAGATTGGGCTAGCGGGAGCACAGATACGCAGTATTTT
.	.	TRBV20-1	TRBJ2-7	CSARDSVGGTPYEQYF	TGCAGTGCTAGAGATTCGGTCGGGGGAACACCCTACGAGCAGTACTTC
.	.	TRBV28	TRBJ2-4	CASSLPGANIQYF	TGTGCCAGCAGTTTACCAGGGGCGAACATTCAGTACTTC
TRBD1	once	TRBV7-6	TRBJ2-1	CASSRRQGGYNEQFF	TGTGCCAGCAGCAGACGACAGGGGGGCTACAATGAGCAGTTCTTC
TRBD1	many	TRBV7-9	TRBJ2-5	CASDPGQQDTQYF	TGTGCCAGCGATCCGGGACAGCAAGATACCCAGTACTTC
TRBD1	many	TRBV5-5	TRBJ1-2	CASSQGQPYGYTF	TGTGCCAGCAGCCAGGGACAGCCCTATGGCTACACCTTC
.	.	TRBV5-1	TRBJ2-1	CASSTGGTVYEQFF	TGCGCCAGCAGCACGGGGGGGACAGTTTACGAGCAGTTCTTC
.	few	TRBV6-1	TRBJ1-1	CASSGPVGSDEAFF	TGTGCCAGCAGTGGTCCGGTAGGGTCCGATGAAGCTTTCTTT
TRBD1	.	TRBV6-2/TRBV6-3	TRBJ2-3	CASSYPPGTGGSDTQYF	TGTGCCAGCAGTTATCCCCCCGGGACAGGGGGCTCAGATACGCAGTATTTT
TRBD2	.	TRBV7-8	TRBJ2-1	CASSASGTRWGDEQFF	TGCGCCAGCAGCGCGTCCGGGACTAGGTGGGGGGATGAGCAGTTCTTC
TRBD1	.	TRBV7-6	TRBJ1-5	CASSTSQGGNQPQHF	TGTGCCAGCAGCACCAGTCAGGGGGGCAATCAGCCCCAGCATTTT
.	many	TRBV4-2	TRBJ2-3	CASSQNPSGNGDTQYF	TGTGCCAGCAGCCAGAACCCATCCGGGAACGGAGATACGCAGTATTTT
.	.	TRBV4-3	TRBJ2-1	CASSQDLGTSGYNEQFF	TGCGCCAGCAGCCAAGATCTAGGAACTAGTGGCTACAATGAGCAGTTCTTC
TRBD1	.	TRBV12-3/TRBV12-4	TRBJ1-2	CASSPSRTGGDYTF	TGTGCCAGCAGCCCCTCTCGGACAGGGGGAGACTACACCTTC
.	.	TRBV15	TRBJ2-7	CATSRESGSYEQYF	TGTGCCACCAGCAGAGAAAGTGGCTCCTACGAGCAGTACTTC
TRBD2	many	TRBV13	TRBJ2-7	CASSLSGRASEQYF	TGTGCCAGCAGCCTTAGCGGGAGGGCCAGCGAGCAGTACTTC
.	many	TRBV20-1	TRBJ2-4	CSALGGLGKNIQYF	TGCAGTGCCCTTGGTGGGTTGGGCAAAAACATTCAGTACTTC
.	.	TRBV3-1	TRBJ2-1	CASSQGDSPFGNEQFF	TGTGCCAGCAGCCAAGGAGACTCCCCATTCGGGAATGAGCAGTTCTTC
.	few	TRBV6-5	TRBJ1-2	CASKDSQVERYTF	TGTGCCAGCAAAGACAGTCAGGTCGAACGCTACACCTTC
TRBD2	few	TRBV3-1	TRBJ2-7	CASSLGAGSQYF	TGTGCCAGCAGCCTGGGAGCGGGATCACAGTACTTC
.	.	TRBV5-5	TRBJ2-7	CASRRDLLLYEQYF	TGTGCCAGCCGAAGGGACCTGTTACTCTACGAGCAGTACTTC
TRBD2	few	TRBV7-2	TRBJ2-3	CASSLSSGGGVTQYF	TGTGCCAGCAGCTTATCTTCGGGAGGGGGGGTTACGCAGTATTTT
.	.	TRBV18	TRBJ1-2	CASSGARGYTF	TGTGCCAGCTCAGGGGCGCGCGGCTACACCTTC
.	many	TRBV6-1	TRBJ2-5	CASTGFQETQYF	TGTGCCAGCACGGGCTTCCAAGAGACCCAGTACTTC
.	few	TRBV7-2	TRBJ2-1	CASSLGGIFLGEQFF	TGTGCCAGCAGCTTAGGCGGGATTTTCCTCGGGGAGCAGTTCTTC